This T cell receptor (beta chain) was sequenced during a study of blood T cell repertoires in COVID-19. This CDR3 is built from 12 residues. Unmatched junction bases numbered 4, after V lost 4 bases and J lost 7 bases. Germline V CDR1 and CDR2: GTSNPN, SVGIG (reference sequence). The assay was immunoSEQ multiplex PCR, and TCRdb's table has in-frame clones only and misses some. The data contain roughly 60,000 clones, more than 90% of them singletons. What was sequenced was peripheral blood. The chain couples TRBV30 to TRBJ1-5; TRBD1 matches 7 bases. This clonotype originated in a human donor in a cohort sampled during active COVID-19. CDR3 sequence (DNA): TGTGCCTGGAACAGGGGAGAACAGCCCCAGCATTTT. Translating gives CAWNRGEQPQHF.